What follows is one T cell receptor (beta chain) and its context. This clonotype was counted only a few times. This receptor's antigen is unknown. No quality values exist for individual bases; no much larger clone is one base distant. These data are taken from a study of T cells in Graves' hyperthyroidism and ophthalmopathy (dated by TCRdb to about 2019). Study-level background: Peripheral blood was collected at initial diagnosis, before any treatment. To identify distinguishing TCR V-J signatures, a discovery cohort of around 100 patients was used, comprising approximately 40 with Graves' ophthalmopathy and some 57 with stable Graves' hyperthyroidism. An independent validation cohort of around 19 hyperthyroidism patients and 15 or so patients who later progressed to ophthalmopathy tested prospective prediction of ophthalmopathy. The roughly 91 discovery patients were randomly split 7:3 into training and test sets. The study also compared thyroid tissue and blood T-cell repertoires from roughly 6 Graves' hyperthyroidism patients. Once sampling was done, hyperthyroidism patients were given methimazole at a starting dose of 30 mg daily, whereas ophthalmopathy patients were given high-dose intravenous methylprednisolone. The paper reports TCR Vbeta CDR3 sequencing of 140 or so peripheral blood samples: approximately 41 ophthalmopathy, under 80 hyperthyroidism and around 17 progressor patients. General conclusions and limits of the study: During validation, the model predicted progression to ophthalmopathy a median of about 5.9 months ahead of onset, with almost 71% sensitivity and more than 72% specificity. No statistical method was used to fix the sample size in advance, and group allocation was not hidden from the investigators. Ophthalmopathy was separated from stable hyperthyroidism by a 13 V-J signature model, with 85% to 90% sensitivity and approximately 84% specificity obtained in cross-validation and 80%/75% obtained in testing. Most expanded thyroid clonotypes (frequency above 0.001) were also detected in blood, suggesting blood repertoires may reflect thyroid immune responses.

Amplification of TCR beta CDR3 regions was carried out from RNA transcripts. The TCR CDR3 was subjected to a first round of RT-PCR using the HTBI primer set and the Qiagen OneStep RT-PCR kit. The libraries were constructed in a second round of multiplex PCR and then size-selected and purified. Sequencing of the libraries was done on an Illumina HiSeq2000 using paired-end 100 bp reads. The published analysis was carried out like this. Raw data were processed with SOAPnuke, discarding reads with adapters, uncalled bases, mean Phred below 15, or no exact constant-primer or identifier match. High-quality paired reads were merged using COPE v1.2.5, and each unique nucleotide sequence was defined as a clonotype. MiTCR v1.1 was used to align the clonotypes against IMGT TRBV, TRBD and TRBJ reference segments. Only V-J combinations with frequency above 0.0001, covering 99.2% of repertoires, were analysed. The TCS score was defined as F50 (clonal expansion) divided by E x V (chaos), with BLOSUM62-based TCRdist calculated between CDR3 peptides within each V-J. Welch's t-statistics and random forest reduced just over 500 V-J features to roughly 13, which were used in a naive Bayes classifier (R e1071). TCRdb reprocessing: public reads trimmed at Q25 with fastp, clones called with MiXCR, in-frame beta chains kept. Rows matching on CDR3 protein sequence are summarized as one entry with the most common DNA and genes. TCRdb, not the original authors, processed these V and J calls. This sample has around 300,000 distinct CDR3 sequences in its table, and about an eighth of those were observed once. Clones ranked in the top ten supply almost 8% of the sample.

V ends up 6 bases short and J 14 bases short, with an unmatched junction base count of 4. The CDR3 starts with the cysteine, ends with the phenylalanine, and has 11 residues. The DNA shown is the 33-base CDR3, in frame from base 1. The hyperthyroidism patients were between 18 and 65 years old and newly diagnosed, with a disease duration of less than 2 months. The study excluded patients with uncontrolled infections, other autoimmune diseases, pregnancy or lactation. Diagnoses relied on clinical symptoms, serum thyroxine and TRAb, thyroid ultrasound and orbital computed tomography. Blood from progressor patients was drawn when they were first diagnosed with hyperthyroidism, before any ophthalmopathy symptoms appeared. Ficoll-Paque density gradient centrifugation was used to isolate PBMCs from approximately 11 ml of fresh peripheral blood. Progressor patients were initially diagnosed with Graves' hyperthyroidism and developed ophthalmopathy during follow-up. Trizol reagent was used to extract total RNA, and RNA quality was then checked on an Agilent 2100 Bioanalyzer.

The source of this sequence is a woman in her 30s with Graves' hyperthyroidism that later progressed to Graves' ophthalmopathy. The source material was blood. The sequence joins TRBV12-3 or TRBV12-4 to TRBJ2-1, with 10 middle bases fitting TRBD2. This receptor carries the CDR3 CASRSGTSEFF. The sequenced DNA is TGTGCCAGCAGGTCCGGGACTAGCGAGTTCTTC.